Following are 28 T cell receptor delta chains from one sample sequenced in a study of γδ T cells in repeated Plasmodium falciparum infection. Flow sorting of PBMC yielded separate Vgamma9/Vdelta2+ and Vdelta2-negative gammadelta T cell populations for bulk repertoire analysis. TCRdb processed the multiplex PCR reads again with the CATT caller. There are more than 70,000 delta-chain clones in the sample; over 0.9% occur only once, and approximately 10% lies in the top ten. The sample was gamma-delta T cells from blood. The source of these receptors is a pool of human donors (malaria-infected and uninfected, not separated).

A word on this clone: The mismatch at residue 20 between this DNA's translation and the TCRdb protein of a much larger clone likely reflects a read error; the protein shown is translated from the DNA. The V gene is TRDV1, but the J gene lacks a call; the table's D call of TRDD3 was not tested on the DNA. The CDR3 length is 22 residues. CDR1 is TSWWSYY, CDR2 QGS, per germline. The CDR3: CALGEPHFPTTGYAALTAQPFF. The CDR3 coding sequence is TGTGCTCTTGGGGAACCCCATTTTCCTACGACAGGATACGCGGCTTTGACAGCACAACCCTTCTTT.

This clone has more than one count but fewer than ten. TCRdb's protein, taken from a much larger clone, differs from this DNA's translation at residue 13, likely owing to a read error; the protein displayed comes from the DNA. V and J are TRDV1 and TRDJ1; 8 positions agree with TRDD3. The CDR3 contains 19 residues. V dropped 2 bases and J dropped 0; count of bases not matched to a gene: 14. The germline V gene encodes CDR1 TSWWSYY and CDR2 QGS. The CDR3 DNA reads TGTGCTCTTGGGGAAACTCTCCAACTGGGGGGCCTGCACACCGATAAACTCATCTTT. Protein product: CALGETLQLGGLHTDKLIF.

With respect to this clone: This DNA's translation and the protein TCRdb lists, from a much larger clone, do not match at residue 14, likely due to a read error; the protein shown is translated from the DNA. The V gene call reads TRDV1; no J gene was called; TRDD3, the D gene given by the table, was not confirmed from the DNA. The CDR3 consists of 17 residues. Germline loops: CDR1 TSWWSYY, CDR2 QGS. Written as DNA, the CDR3 is TGTGCTCTTGGGTCAATTCGAGGGTGGGGGGTCACCGATAATCTCATCTTT. This encodes CALGSIRGWGVTDNLIF.

Regarding this clone: The protein TCRdb gives is from a much larger clone and does not agree with this DNA's translation at residue 18, likely a read error; the protein shown here comes from the DNA. No J gene was named, though the V gene is TRDV2; the D call in the table, TRDD3, was not verified against the DNA. The CDR3 runs to 20 residues. Per germline, CDR1 GEAIGNYY and CDR2 EKD. The CDR3 nucleotides are TGTGCCTGTGACTCCGTCAATGACTGGGGGATACCTAACTACACCGATAAACCCATCTTT. Translating gives CACDSVNDWGIPNYTDKPIF.

This clone was observed a few times. TCRdb has a much larger clone's protein, which differs at residue 7 from the translation of this DNA, likely because of a read error; what is shown is the protein translated from the DNA. CDR3 sequence (DNA): TGTGCCTGTGGACTGGGAGAAAAACTCATCTTT. It codes for CACGLGEKLIF. The rearrangement uses TRDV2 and TRDJ1; D possibly corresponds to TRDD3 (6 bases). No J segment appears in TCRdb, so it was assigned here by matching the sequence to germline. There are 11 residues in the CDR3. The ends were cut back, 5 bases at V and 8 bases at J, with 11 bases in the middle. Germline-derived CDR1 and CDR2 are GEAIGNYY and EKD.

A note on this clone: The protein held in TCRdb is that of a much larger clone and does not match this DNA's translation at residue 11, likely because of a read error; the protein shown is translated from the DNA. This chain uses TRDV1 with TRDJ1; tentatively, D is TRDD2 (6 bases). The germline CDR1 and CDR2 sequences are TSWWSYY and QGS. V was pared by 2 bases and J by 2 bases, with 24 bases between. The CDR3 consists of 19 residues. The CDR3 DNA reads as TGTGCTCTTGGGGAAATATCCTACGTAGGGACTAAGTGGACCGATAAACTCATCTTT. Protein sequence: CALGEISYVGTKWTDKLIF.

Details on this clone: A far larger clone is off by one base, so a read error is likely. This sample includes further DNA sequences coding for the same CDR3. The rearrangement uses TRDV1 and TRDJ1, with D maybe TRDD3 (6 bases). This CDR3 region has 15 residues. Germline V gene data show CDR1 as TSWWSYY and CDR2 as QGS. Trimming stripped 1 base from V and 2 bases from J, with 11 bases between. CDR3 in amino acids: CALGEPNGDTDKLIF. DNA of the CDR3: TGTGCTCTTGGGGAACCCAACGGGGATACCGATAAACTCATCTTT.

This clone is medium-sized within its sample. This sample includes further DNA sequences coding for the same CDR3. The chain uses TRDV1 and TRDJ1; the D is unclear. V lost 4 bases, J lost 0 bases, and 24 bases lay in between. The CDR3 spans 19 residues. Per germline, CDR1 TSWWSYY and CDR2 QGS. For the CDR3, the DNA is TGTGCTCTTGGGGTCCCGAGTCTCCGATCAAATGAGTACACCGATAAACTCATCTTT. This translates into CALGVPSLRSNEYTDKLIF.

The table lists this clone with a few counts. The amino acid sequence in TCRdb belongs to a much larger clone and departs from this DNA's translation at residue 19, likely a sequencing read error; the sequence shown is translated from the DNA. The chain has TRDV1 and TRDJ1, with 13 positions matching TRDD3. The CDR3 consists of 21 residues. Germline assignment: CDR1 TSWWSYY and CDR2 QGS. CDR3 in amino acids: CALGAPSYVSLLGDTADKHIF. The CDR3 nucleotides read TGTGCTCTTGGGGCCCCTTCCTACGTATCCCTACTGGGGGATACGGCCGATAAACACATCTTT.

Concerning this clone itself: For this DNA, TCRdb reports the protein of a much larger clone, which diverges at residue 13, most likely from a read error; the protein presented here is translated directly from the DNA. This rearrangement joins TRDV1 to TRDJ1; 11 bases map to TRDD3. Here the J gene came from matching the DNA to germline, since TCRdb omits it. This CDR3 has 18 amino acids. Germline V gives CDR1 TSWWSYY, CDR2 QGS. After removal of 2 bases from V and 3 bases from J, the junction contained 11 bases not matched to a gene. DNA of the CDR3: TGTGCTCTTGGGGAAGTGGCTCTGGGGGATACCGACGCCGATAAACTCATCTTT. Translating gives CALGEVALGDTDADKLIF.

This clone was observed at least ten times. A far more abundant clone sits one base away, making this likely a read error. The same CDR3 can be traced to other DNA sequences in this sample. The V gene is TRDV2, the J gene TRDJ1, with 7 bases identical to TRDD3. The J gene, missing from TCRdb, was assigned here through DNA to germline matching. V gave up 3 bases and J gave up 0 bases; unmatched junction bases: 12. Per germline, CDR1 GEAIGNYY and CDR2 EKD. The CDR3 has 17 amino acids. The CDR3 reads CACDPLGDMDYTDKLIF. CDR3 DNA sequence: TGTGCCTGTGACCCGTTGGGGGACATGGACTACACCGATAAACTCATCTTT.

This clone was seen only a few times. TCRdb's entry gives the protein of a much larger clone, which mismatches this DNA's translation at residue 8, likely from a read error; the protein reported here is translated from the DNA. V is TRDV1 and J is TRDJ1, with 11 bases identical to TRDD3. Germline CDR1 and CDR2: TSWWSYY and QGS. The J segment lost 0 bases and the V segment lost 4 bases, leaving 10 bases of the junction unmatched. CDR3 length: 18 amino acids. The CDR3 here is CALGGIWHWGINTDKLIF. Written as DNA, the CDR3 is TGTGCTCTTGGGGGGATTTGGCACTGGGGGATAAACACCGATAAACTCATCTTT.

This clone was detected only a few times. This DNA translates differently at residue 20 from the TCRdb protein, which is that of a much larger clone; a read error is likely, and the protein shown is the DNA's own translation. J gene calling gave no result, while the V gene is TRDV2; TRDD3 was called by the table and not checked on the DNA. The length of the CDR3 is 22 residues. Looked up from germline, CDR1 is GEAIGNYY and CDR2 is EKD. The CDR3 protein is CACDTDSDWGKRSSWDTRQVFF. The DNA for the CDR3 is TGTGCCTGTGACACCGATTCTGACTGGGGGAAAAGAAGCTCCTGGGACACCCGACAGGTGTTTTTC.

This clone was counted between two and nine times. With only one base between it and a far larger clone, this is likely a read error. This CDR3 is also generated by other DNA sequences in the sample. The chain has TRDV1 and TRDJ1; D call uncertain. TCRdb offers no J gene call, so here the DNA was matched to germline to obtain one. Germline lookup yields CDR1 TSWWSYY and CDR2 QGS. This CDR3 contains 19 residues. Written as DNA, the CDR3 is TGTGCTCTTGGGGGACGTATAAACCGCTCGTGTAGGGACACCGACAAACTCATCTTT. Its translation is CALGGRINRSCRDTDKLIF.

This clone was found many times. The J gene is TRDJ1, the V gene TRDV2; D perhaps matches TRDD3 (6 bases). This CDR3 comprises 19 residues. The germline V gene has CDR1 GEAIGNYY and CDR2 EKD. The V end lost 0 bases, the J end lost 0 bases, and 22 bases lay between the germline ends. The CDR3 bases are TGTGCCTGTGACACCGTGGGGATGAGGGGAGTGGACTACACCGATAAACTCATCTTT. As protein: CACDTVGMRGVDYTDKLIF.

For this clone: It differs at one base from a far larger clone, so likely a read error. The sample has other DNA sequences that encode this CDR3 too. This chain connects TRDV1 to TRDJ2, with 13 bases that match TRDD3. TCRdb is silent on the J gene; assignment here came from matching the DNA to germline. V dropped 2 bases and J dropped 0; count of bases not matched to a gene: 24. There are 25 residues in the CDR3. CDR1 TSWWSYY and CDR2 QGS come from the germline V gene. CDR3 residues: CALGEDSILAEPTGGYGTLTAQLFF. Here the CDR3 DNA reads TGTGCTCTTGGGGAAGACTCGATTCTCGCCGAACCAACTGGGGGATACGGTACTTTGACAGCACAACTCTTCTTT.

This clone has only a few counts. A read error likely explains this, since a far larger clone differs by one base. The same CDR3 arises from other DNA sequences in this sample as well. The chain couples TRDV1 to TRDJ1; D is uncertain. The length of the CDR3 is 19 residues. Germline V CDR1 and CDR2: TSWWSYY, QGS. Trimming left V 4 bases short and J 0 bases short, with 24 bases between. CDR3 sequence (DNA): TGTGCTCTTGGGGGACGTATAAACCGCTCGTGTAGAGACACCGATAAACTCATCTTT. Residues: CALGGRINRSCRDTDKLIF.

This clone was counted ten times or more. Other DNA sequences in the sample encode the same CDR3. The V call is TRDV1, the J call TRDJ1; 7 bases line up with TRDD3. The CDR3 has 19 residues. J was trimmed by 0 bases and V by 2 bases; bases with no gene match: 15. CDR1 TSWWSYY and CDR2 QGS come from the germline V gene. DNA of the CDR3: TGTGCTCTTGGGGAATCCCCCGGGGGGGATTGGTCGTACACCGATAAACTCATCTTT. Its translation: CALGESPGGDWSYTDKLIF.

Note on this clone: The TCRdb record carries a much larger clone's protein, which differs from this DNA's translation at residue 13; a read error is the likely cause, and the protein listed here is the DNA translation. V is TRDV1 and J is TRDJ1, with 11 bases aligning to TRDD3. TCRdb records no J gene; here it was assigned by comparing the DNA to germline. The CDR3 totals 20 residues. Germline CDR1 and CDR2: TSWWSYY and QGS. The trim removed 5 bases at V and 0 bases at J, leaving 17 bases unmatched. CDR3 DNA: TGTGCTCTTGGGCCGATTTACTGGGGGATATCCCACACGTACACCGATAAACTCATCTTT. Translation gives CALGPIYWGISHTYTDKLIF.

About this clone itself: A read error likely explains why the TCRdb protein, taken from a much larger clone, differs from this DNA's translation at residue 14; the protein shown is translated from the DNA. The rearrangement joins TRDV1 to TRDJ1; 12 bases align to TRDD3. J lost 3 bases, V lost 4 bases, and 15 bases had no gene match. CDR1 is TSWWSYY, CDR2 QGS, per germline. CDR3 size: 19 residues. The CDR3 loop is CALGGWYWGIPGPADKLIF. The DNA for the CDR3 is TGTGCTCTTGGGGGATGGTACTGGGGGATACCCGGCCCGGCCGATAAACTCATCTTT.

In regard to this clone: This is likely an artifact of a read error, given a far larger clone one base away. The identical CDR3 is also encoded by other nucleotide sequences in the sample. CDR3 bases: TGTGCCTGCGACACCGTGGCGAAGGTGAGGGATAACTCCGATAAACTCATCTTT. Encoded protein: CACDTVAKVRDNSDKLIF. The chain uses TRDV2 and TRDJ1, with D tentatively TRDD3 (6 bases). The J gene, left out of TCRdb, was set here by checking the DNA against germline. Germline loops: CDR1 GEAIGNYY, CDR2 EKD. The CDR3 runs 18 residues.

The table lists this clone with a few counts. This probably arose from a read error, given a far larger clone one base away. Other DNA sequences of this sample code for an identical CDR3. The rearrangement uses TRDV2 and TRDJ1; TRDD3 matches at 7 bases. TCRdb supplies no J gene; here it was assigned by aligning the nucleotide sequence to germline. Unmatched junction bases numbered 9, after V lost 1 base and J lost 5 bases. CDR1 is GEAIGNYY, CDR2 EKD, per germline. There are 15 residues in the CDR3. CDR3 in amino acids: CACDTVGISTDKLIF. Written as DNA, the CDR3 is TGTGCCTGTGACACAGTGGGGATAAGTACAGATAAACTCATCTTT.

Only a few counts were recorded for this clone. Given a far larger clone just one base away, this is likely a sequencing read error. The same CDR3 arises from other DNA sequences in this sample as well. V and J are TRDV1 and TRDJ1; the match to TRDD3 covers 13 bases. The J gene comes from matching the DNA to germline here; TCRdb lacks it. The CDR3 totals 19 residues. Per the germline V gene, CDR1 is TSWWSYY and CDR2 is QGS. The trim removed 3 bases at V and 8 bases at J, leaving 18 bases unmatched. The CDR3 bases are TGTGCTCTTGGGGATCCGTGGTCGGGTACTGGGGGATACGGCGTGAAACTCATCTTT. Protein sequence: CALGDPWSGTGGYGVKLIF.

This clone has only a few counts. Only one base separates this from a far larger clonotype, so it likely reflects a read error. The same CDR3 arises from other DNA sequences in this sample as well. The rearrangement joins TRDV2 to TRDJ1, with D possibly matching TRDD3 (5 bases). TCRdb supplies no J gene; here it was assigned by aligning the nucleotide sequence to germline. The CDR3 has 14 residues. V was cut by 4 bases and J by 1 base, with 12 bases left in between. Looked up from germline, CDR1 is GEAIGNYY and CDR2 is EKD. The CDR3 nucleotides read TGTGCCTGTGATATTGGGGTCAGCACCGATAAACTCATCTTT. Translating it yields CACDIGVSTDKLIF.

About this clone itself: The protein that TCRdb holds for this DNA derives from a much larger clone and differs from the translated DNA at residue 14, which likely indicates a read error; the protein shown here is translated from the DNA. The chain joins TRDV1 to TRDJ1; no clear D gene. Trimming removed 5 bases from V and 4 bases from J, with 29 bases in between. CDR3 length equals 19 residues. Germline V gives CDR1 TSWWSYY, CDR2 QGS. CDR3 nucleotides: TGTGCTCTTGGGAATTTTAAACCCGCGTACTACCAGTACATCGATAAACTCATCTTT. Translation: CALGNFKPAYYQYIDKLIF.

For this clone: A far larger clone is just one base off, so this is likely a read error. The same CDR3 is also encoded by other DNA sequences in this sample. The V segment is TRDV1, and no J call was made; the table's TRDD3 call for D was not verified on the DNA. The CDR3 contains 22 residues. CDR1 is TSWWSYY, CDR2 QGS, per germline. The CDR3 DNA is TGTGCTCTTGGGGAGCCCAATACAGCTCGGATACTGGGGGTCCTCCTGCCCGATAAGCTCATCTTT. This encodes CALGEPNTARILGVLLPDKLIF.

About this clone itself: A far larger clone is off by one base, so a read error is likely. The V gene is TRDV2, but the J gene lacks a call; TRDD3 reflects the table's D call only, with no check against the DNA. CDR3 length: 18 residues. The germline gives CDR1 GEAIGNYY, CDR2 EKD. For the CDR3, the DNA is TGTGCCTGTGACCCAAAGGAGGAGCACTGGGGTAACACCGATAAACTCATCTTC. Amino acids: CACDPKEEHWGNTDKLIF.

There are a few counts of this clone. TCRdb pairs this DNA with a much larger clone's protein that differs at residue 14, likely a read error; the protein shown was translated from the DNA. The chain joins TRDV1 to TRDJ1; 8 positions agree with TRDD3. Germline CDR1 reads TSWWSYY; CDR2 reads QGS. CDR3 length equals 19 residues. The V gene end was trimmed by 0 bases and the J gene end by 7 bases; junction bases not matched to a gene: 19. CDR3 loop: CALGELVPTGDKLTRKLIF. CDR3 DNA sequence: TGTGCTCTTGGGGAACTAGTACCTACGGGGGATAAATTAACACGTAAACTCATCTTT.